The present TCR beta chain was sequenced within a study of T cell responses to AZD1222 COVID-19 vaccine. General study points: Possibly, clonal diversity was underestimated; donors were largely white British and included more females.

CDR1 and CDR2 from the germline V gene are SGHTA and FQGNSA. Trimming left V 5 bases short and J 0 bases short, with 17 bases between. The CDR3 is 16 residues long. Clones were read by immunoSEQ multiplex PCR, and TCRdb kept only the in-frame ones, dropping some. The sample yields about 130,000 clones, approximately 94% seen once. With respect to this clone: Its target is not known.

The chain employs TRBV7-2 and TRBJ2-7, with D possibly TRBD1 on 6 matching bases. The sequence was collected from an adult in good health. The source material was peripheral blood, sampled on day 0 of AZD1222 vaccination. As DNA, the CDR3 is TGTGCCAGCAGCATACAGGGTGTGGTACCCTCCTACGAGCAGTACTTC. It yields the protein CASSIQGVVPSYEQYF.